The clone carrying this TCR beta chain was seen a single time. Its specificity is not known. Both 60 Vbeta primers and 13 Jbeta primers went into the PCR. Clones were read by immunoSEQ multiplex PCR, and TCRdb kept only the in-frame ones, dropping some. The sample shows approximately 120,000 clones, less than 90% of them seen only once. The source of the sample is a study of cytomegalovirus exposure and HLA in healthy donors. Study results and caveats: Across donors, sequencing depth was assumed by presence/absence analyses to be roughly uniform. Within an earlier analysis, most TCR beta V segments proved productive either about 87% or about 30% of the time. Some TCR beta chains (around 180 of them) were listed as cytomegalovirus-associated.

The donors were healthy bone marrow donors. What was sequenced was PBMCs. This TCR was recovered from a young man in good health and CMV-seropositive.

The CDR3 here is CSVTGSSKAFF. DNA of the CDR3: TGCAGTGTGACAGGGTCTTCAAAGGCTTTCTTT. The chain links TRBV20-1 to TRBJ1-1; TRBD1 aligns across 7 bases. The length of the CDR3 is 11 residues. The germline V gene has CDR1 DFQATT and CDR2 SNEGSKA (reference sequence). Trimming at V came to 7 bases and at J to 11 bases, leaving 10 bases not matched to a gene.